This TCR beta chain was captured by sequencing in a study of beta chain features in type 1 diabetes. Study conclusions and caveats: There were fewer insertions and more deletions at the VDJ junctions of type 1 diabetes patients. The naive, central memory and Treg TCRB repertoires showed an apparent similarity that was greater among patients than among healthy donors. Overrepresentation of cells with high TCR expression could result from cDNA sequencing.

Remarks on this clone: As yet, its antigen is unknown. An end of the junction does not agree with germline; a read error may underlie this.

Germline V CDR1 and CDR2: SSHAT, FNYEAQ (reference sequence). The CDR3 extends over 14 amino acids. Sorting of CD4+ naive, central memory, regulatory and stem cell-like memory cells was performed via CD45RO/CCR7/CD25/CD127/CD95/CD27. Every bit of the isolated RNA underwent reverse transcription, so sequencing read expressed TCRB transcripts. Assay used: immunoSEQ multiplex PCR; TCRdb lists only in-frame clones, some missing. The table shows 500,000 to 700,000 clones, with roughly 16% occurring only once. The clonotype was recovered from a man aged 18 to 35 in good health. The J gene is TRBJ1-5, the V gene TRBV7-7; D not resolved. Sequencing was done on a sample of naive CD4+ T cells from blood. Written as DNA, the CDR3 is TGTGCTAGCAGCTTATTTCTCAAGAATCAGCCCCAGCATTTT. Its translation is CASSLFLKNQPQHF.